This T cell receptor beta chain came from a study of blood T cell repertoires in COVID-19 (TCRdb year 2020). Some background on the complete study: Samples from collaborators originated in the United States, Italy and Spain and spanned both the acute and convalescent phases of COVID-19. Where available, HLA class I and class II types were obtained from metadata supplied by the sample provider rather than from assay-based typing. Samples came from the ongoing ImmuneRACE study (first 160 participants) plus 1,254 subjects from 6 global collaborators. The repertoires were made available in a free public database intended to serve as a resource for research on the immune response to SARS-CoV-2. Deeply sampled blood TCRbeta repertoires from subjects exposed to, actively infected with, or recovered from COVID-19 were included in the dataset. The material from the prospective study consisted of cDNA or gDNA derived from T cells, B-cell-depleted T cells, or PBMCs. Sample metadata almost always included a de-identified subject ID, COVID-19 status, age in years and sex. Results the study describes overall, beyond this receptor: The quantity of clinical and demographic metadata differed by source and by participant and was supplied without curation.

In the prospective study, participants were roughly 18 to 95 years old, resided in 25 or so geographic areas of the United States, and were enrolled through a virtual design. In the prospective study, cohorts were assigned on the basis of participant-reported clinical history obtained from a screening survey and a study questionnaire. ImmuneRACE Cohort 3 recovered participants were defined by two consecutive negative NP/OP PCR tests, healthcare professional clearance, or symptom resolution. Mobile phlebotomists in the prospective study collected whole blood, serum and a nasopharyngeal or oropharyngeal swab from every participant. Additional blood draws and questionnaires over an approximately 2-month period could optionally be provided by prospective study participants. Before DNA extraction, blood samples from the prospective study were shipped at room temperature or frozen. As concerns this clone: No cognate antigen has been identified for it. Qualities for individual bases were not recorded, and no much larger clone is one base off. Other DNA sequences of this sample code for an identical CDR3.

Ends trimmed: V by 3 bases, J by 7 bases; bases unmatched to a gene: 2. The CDR3 contains 14 residues, cysteine and phenylalanine counted. Only the CDR3 part of the read is kept: 42 bases, read in frame from the first base. Based on the germline V gene, the CDR1 and CDR2 sequences are MDHEN and SYDVKM. TCRbeta CDR3 regions were amplified from genomic DNA using the immunoSEQ Assay, a bias-controlled multiplex PCR. On the authors' methods: Nucleated cell counts per sample were estimated from amplification of reference gene primers within the assay. To quantify the absolute abundance of each unique TCRbeta CDR3 rearrangement, sequence reads were collapsed and filtered. For each sample, productive Simpson clonality was calculated as the square root of Simpson's diversity index over productive rearrangements. TCRdb limited this immuneACCESS table to in-frame rearrangements with V and J called. A share of clones is missing; checked studies link under half to unresolved V genes, and the rest is unexplained. D and trimming come from the DNA, and the V and J calls and clone size come from that table. This sample gives over 250,000 clones in total; roughly 91% of them show up just once. 1.9% of the sample lies in the top ten.

The chain is assembled from TRBV28 and TRBJ1-5, and TRBD1 matches 11 of the central bases. The specimen was PBMCs or T cells enriched from blood (not recorded which). The clonotype comes from a woman aged 55 to 70 who had recovered from COVID-19. The sequence in DNA is TGTGCCAGCAGTTTGGGACAGGGGGTCCAGCCCCAGCATTTT. This translates into CASSLGQGVQPQHF.